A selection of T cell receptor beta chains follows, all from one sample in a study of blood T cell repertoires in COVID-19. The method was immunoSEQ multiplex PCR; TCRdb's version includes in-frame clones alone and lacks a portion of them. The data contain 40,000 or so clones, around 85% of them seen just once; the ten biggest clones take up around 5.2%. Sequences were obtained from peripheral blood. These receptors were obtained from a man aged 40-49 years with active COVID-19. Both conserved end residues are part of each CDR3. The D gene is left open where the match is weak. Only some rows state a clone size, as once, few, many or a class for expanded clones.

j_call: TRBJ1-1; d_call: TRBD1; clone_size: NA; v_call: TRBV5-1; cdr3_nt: TGCGCCAGCAGCTTGGGGACCACAGGGGTGGACACTGAAGCTTTCTTT; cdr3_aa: CASSLGTTGVDTEAFF
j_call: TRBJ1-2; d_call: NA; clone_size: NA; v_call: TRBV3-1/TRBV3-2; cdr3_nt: TGTGCCAGCAGCCAAGAACAGATGGGCTACACCTTC; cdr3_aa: CASSQEQMGYTF
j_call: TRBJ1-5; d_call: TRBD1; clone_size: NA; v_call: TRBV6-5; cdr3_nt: TGTGCCAGCAGCTCCACAGGGGGCGGCAATCAGCCCCAGCATTTT; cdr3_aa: CASSSTGGGNQPQHF
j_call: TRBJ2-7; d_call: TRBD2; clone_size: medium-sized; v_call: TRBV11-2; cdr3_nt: TGTGCCAGCAGCTTCGCCGGGAGGGGCCACGAGCAGTACTTC; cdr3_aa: CASSFAGRGHEQYF
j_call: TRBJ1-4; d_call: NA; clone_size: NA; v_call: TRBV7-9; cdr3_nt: TGTGCCAGCAGCTTAGGAGGGATCGAGGTGGAACTGTTTTTT; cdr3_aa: CASSLGGIEVELFF
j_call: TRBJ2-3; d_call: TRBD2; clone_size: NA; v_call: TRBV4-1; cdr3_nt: TGCGCCAGCAGCCGCACTAGCGGAGCAGATACGCAGTATTTT; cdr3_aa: CASSRTSGADTQYF
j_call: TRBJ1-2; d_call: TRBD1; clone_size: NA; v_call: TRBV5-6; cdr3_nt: TGTGCCAGCAGCAAAAGGGACAGGGTGATATGGCTCTATGGCTACACCTTC; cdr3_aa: CASSKRDRVIWLYGYTF
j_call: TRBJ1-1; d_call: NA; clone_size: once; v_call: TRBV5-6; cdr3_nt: TGTGCCAGCAGCTTGGGGTCCGGAGCTGAAGCTTTCTTT; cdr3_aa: CASSLGSGAEAFF
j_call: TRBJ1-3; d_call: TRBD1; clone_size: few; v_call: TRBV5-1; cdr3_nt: TGCGCCAGCAGCTTCGACAGGGGGCCTGGAAACACCATATATTTT; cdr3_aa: CASSFDRGPGNTIYF
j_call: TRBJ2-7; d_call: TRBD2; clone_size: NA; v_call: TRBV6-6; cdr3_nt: TGTGCCAGCAGGGGGGCGGGAGGTTTCTACGAGCAGTACTTC; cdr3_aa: CASRGAGGFYEQYF
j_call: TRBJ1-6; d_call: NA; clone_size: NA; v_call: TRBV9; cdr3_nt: TGTGCCAGCAGCGAAACAGGGTTGGCCTATAATTCACCCCTCCACTTT; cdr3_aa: CASSETGLAYNSPLHF
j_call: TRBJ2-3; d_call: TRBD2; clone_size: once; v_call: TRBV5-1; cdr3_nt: TGCGCCAGCAGCCCATTGGGGGGGAGCACAGATACGCAGTATTTT; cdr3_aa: CASSPLGGSTDTQYF
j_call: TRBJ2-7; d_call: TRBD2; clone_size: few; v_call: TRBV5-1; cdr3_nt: TGCGCCAGCAGCGGGTTACTAGCGGGGCAATCCTACGAGCAGTACTTC; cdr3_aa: CASSGLLAGQSYEQYF
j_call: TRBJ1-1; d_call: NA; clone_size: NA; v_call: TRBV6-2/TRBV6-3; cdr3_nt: TGTGCCAGCAGTCGGGAATACACTGAAGCTTTCTTT; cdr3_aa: CASSREYTEAFF
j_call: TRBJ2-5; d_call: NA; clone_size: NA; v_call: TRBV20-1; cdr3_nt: TGCAGTGCTAGAGATCGTGAGACCCAGTACTTC; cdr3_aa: CSARDRETQYF
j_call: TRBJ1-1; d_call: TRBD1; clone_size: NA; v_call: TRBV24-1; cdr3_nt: TGTGCCACCAGTGGCCGGACAGGGGGCGAAAGGAACACTGAAGCTTTCTTT; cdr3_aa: CATSGRTGGERNTEAFF
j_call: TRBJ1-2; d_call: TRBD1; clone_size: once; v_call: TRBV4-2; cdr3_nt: TGTGCCAGCAGCCTAACAACAGGGGGCAGCGGCTACACCTTC; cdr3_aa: CASSLTTGGSGYTF
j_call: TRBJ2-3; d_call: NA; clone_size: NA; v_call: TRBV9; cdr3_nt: TGTGCCAGCAGCCCCCTTGAGGCAGATACGCAGTATTTT; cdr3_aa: CASSPLEADTQYF
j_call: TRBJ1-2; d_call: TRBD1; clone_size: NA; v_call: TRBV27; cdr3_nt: TGTGCCAGCAGTTTATTGGGGGGCAGGGGGTATGGCTACACCTTC; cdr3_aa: CASSLLGGRGYGYTF
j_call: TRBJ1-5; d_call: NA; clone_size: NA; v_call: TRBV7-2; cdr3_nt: TGTGCCAGCAGCGGGAGGGGAGGCGGCAATCAGCCCCAGCATTTT; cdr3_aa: CASSGRGGGNQPQHF
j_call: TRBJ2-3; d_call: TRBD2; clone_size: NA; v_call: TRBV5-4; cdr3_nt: TGTGCCAGCAGCTTGTCGGGGAGGGCCCGCACAGATACGCAGTATTTT; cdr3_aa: CASSLSGRARTDTQYF
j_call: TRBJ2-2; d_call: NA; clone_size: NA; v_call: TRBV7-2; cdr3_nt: TGTGCCAGCAGCTTAGTGGCGGGCGCGAACACCGGGGAGCTGTTTTTT; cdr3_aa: CASSLVAGANTGELFF
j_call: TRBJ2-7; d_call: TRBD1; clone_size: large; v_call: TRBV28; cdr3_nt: TGTGCCACACATCAGGGGGGACAGGAGATGTACGAGCAGTACTTC; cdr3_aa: CATHQGGQEMYEQYF
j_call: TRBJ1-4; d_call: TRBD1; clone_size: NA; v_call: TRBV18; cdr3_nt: TGTGCCAGCTCATCAAGACAGGGGGGTGAAAAACTGTTTTTT; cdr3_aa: CASSSRQGGEKLFF
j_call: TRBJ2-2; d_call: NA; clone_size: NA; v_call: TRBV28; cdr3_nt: TGTGCCAGCAGTCCGACAGAGCCGGACACCGGGGAGCTGTTTTTT; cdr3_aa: CASSPTEPDTGELFF
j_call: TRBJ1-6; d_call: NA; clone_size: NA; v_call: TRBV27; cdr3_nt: TGTGCCAGCAGTCGGCGGGATCTATTATCACCCCTCCACTTT; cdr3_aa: CASSRRDLLSPLHF
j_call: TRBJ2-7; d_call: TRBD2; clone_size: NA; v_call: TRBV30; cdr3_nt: TGTGCCTGGAGCCGAGGCGGGAGCGCCTCCTACGAGCAGTACTTC; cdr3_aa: CAWSRGGSASYEQYF
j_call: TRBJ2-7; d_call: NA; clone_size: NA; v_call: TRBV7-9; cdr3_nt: TGTGCCAGCAGCTTCTTTTCCCAGGGGCTGTACGAGCAGTACTTC; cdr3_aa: CASSFFSQGLYEQYF
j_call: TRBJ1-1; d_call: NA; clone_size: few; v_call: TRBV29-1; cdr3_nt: TGCAGCGTTGAACTGGGGAGAGGAACTGAAGCTTTCTTT; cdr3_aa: CSVELGRGTEAFF
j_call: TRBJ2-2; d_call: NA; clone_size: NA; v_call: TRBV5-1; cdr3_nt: TGCGCCAGCAAGGCTCTGGGAGGCGGCACCGGGGAGCTGTTTTTT; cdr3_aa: CASKALGGGTGELFF
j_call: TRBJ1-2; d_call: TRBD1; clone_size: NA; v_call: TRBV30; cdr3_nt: TGTGCCTGGAGTACGGGACAGCTAGCCAGTGGCTACACCTTC; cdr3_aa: CAWSTGQLASGYTF
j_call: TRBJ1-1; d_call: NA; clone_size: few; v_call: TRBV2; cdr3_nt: TGTGCCAGCACCCCCGCGGGGTTCAACACTGAAGCTTTCTTT; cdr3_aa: CASTPAGFNTEAFF
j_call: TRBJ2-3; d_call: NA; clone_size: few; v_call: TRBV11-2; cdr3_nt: TGTGCCAGCAGCTTAAATCGGGCAGATACGCAGTATTTT; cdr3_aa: CASSLNRADTQYF
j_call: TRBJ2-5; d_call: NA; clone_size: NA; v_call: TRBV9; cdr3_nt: TGTGCCAGCAGCGTGGATGGTAGCGGACAAGAGACCCAGTACTTC; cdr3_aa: CASSVDGSGQETQYF
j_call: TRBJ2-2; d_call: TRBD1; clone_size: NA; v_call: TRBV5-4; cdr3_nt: TGTGCCAGCAGACCCGCCCCGGGACAGGGAACCGGGGAGCTGTTTTTT; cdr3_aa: CASRPAPGQGTGELFF
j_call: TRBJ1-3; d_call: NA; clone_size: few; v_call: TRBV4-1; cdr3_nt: TGCGCCAGCAGCCAAGCTCGACAGTTTCCATCGAGCTCTGGAAACACCATATATTTT; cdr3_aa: CASSQARQFPSSSGNTIYF
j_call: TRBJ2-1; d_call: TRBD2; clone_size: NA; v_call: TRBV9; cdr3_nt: TGTGCCAGCAGCGAGCCGGCGGGACTACCCGCAAGAGGGGATGAGCAGTTCTTC; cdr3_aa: CASSEPAGLPARGDEQFF
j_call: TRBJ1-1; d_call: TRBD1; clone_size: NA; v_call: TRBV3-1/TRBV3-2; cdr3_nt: TGTGCCAGCAGTTGGACAGGGGTGCGGACTGAAGCTTTCTTT; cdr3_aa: CASSWTGVRTEAFF
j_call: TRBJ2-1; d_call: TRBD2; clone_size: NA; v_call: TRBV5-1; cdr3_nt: TGCGCCAGCCAACTAGCGGGAGACAATGAGCAGTTCTTC; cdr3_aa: CASQLAGDNEQFF
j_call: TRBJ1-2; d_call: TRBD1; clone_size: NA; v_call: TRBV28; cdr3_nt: TGTGCCAGCAGCCTTGACAGGGGGAGAAGGGGCAACTATGGCTACACCTTC; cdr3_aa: CASSLDRGRRGNYGYTF
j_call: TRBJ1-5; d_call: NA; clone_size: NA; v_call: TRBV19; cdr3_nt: TGTGCCAGTAGTATAGTGAGCCAGCCCCAGCATTTT; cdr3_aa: CASSIVSQPQHF
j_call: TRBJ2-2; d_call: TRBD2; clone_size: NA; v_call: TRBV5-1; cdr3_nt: TGCGCCAGCAGCTTCGGACTAGCGGCCACCGGGGAGCTGTTTTTT; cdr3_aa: CASSFGLAATGELFF
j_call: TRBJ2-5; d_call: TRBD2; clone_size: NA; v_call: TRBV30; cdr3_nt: TGTGCCTGGAAGACGGGCGGGAGGACGGAGACCCAGTACTTC; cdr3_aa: CAWKTGGRTETQYF
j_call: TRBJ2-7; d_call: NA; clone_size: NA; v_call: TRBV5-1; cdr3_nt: TGCGCCAGCAGCTTGAGTCCAGGGTTTGGCGAGCAGTACTTC; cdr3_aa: CASSLSPGFGEQYF
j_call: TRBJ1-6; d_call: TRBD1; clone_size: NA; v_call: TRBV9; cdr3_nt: TGTGCCAGCAGCGACGGGACAGAAACCTATAATTCACCCCTCCACTTT; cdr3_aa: CASSDGTETYNSPLHF